This T cell receptor (beta chain) was sequenced for a study of blood T cell repertoires in COVID-19 (dated by TCRdb to between 2020 and 2021). Notes on the research overall: Collaborator samples came from the United States, Italy and Spain and covered acute and convalescent phases of COVID-19. The samples were drawn from two sources: the first 160 participants of the ongoing ImmuneRACE study, and approximately 1,300 subjects contributed by 6 global collaborators. The repertoires were released in a freely available public database intended as a resource for research on the immune response to SARS-CoV-2. The prospective study material was composed of cDNA or gDNA derived from T cells, B-cell-depleted T cells, or PBMCs. Deeply sampled blood TCRbeta repertoires from subjects exposed to, actively infected with, or recovered from COVID-19 were included in the dataset. Where available, HLA class I and class II types were taken from metadata supplied by the sample provider and were not determined by assay-based typing. The sample metadata nearly always contained a de-identified subject ID, COVID-19 status, age in years and sex. What the study reported, not specific to this receptor: Clinical and demographic metadata were provided uncurated, with the amount varying by source and participant.

Its CDR3 holds 16 amino acids, cysteine through phenylalanine. Left in the record is the CDR3 DNA by itself, 48 bases read in frame from the first base. Looking up the germline V gene yields CDR1 KGHDR and CDR2 SFDVKD. V loses 5 bases at its end and J loses 6 bases; junction bases beyond the gene matches: 10. The collaborating institutions used their own protocols to collect whole blood in K2EDTA tubes. For TCRbeta analysis, collaborators shipped samples in one of three forms: frozen whole blood, isolated PBMCs, or DNA extracted from either of those sample types. TCRbeta CDR3 regions were amplified from genomic DNA by means of the immunoSEQ Assay, a bias-controlled multiplex PCR. Per the original workflow: The number of nucleated cells in each sample was estimated by amplification of reference gene primers within the assay. To quantify the absolute abundance of each unique TCRbeta CDR3 rearrangement, sequence reads were collapsed and filtered. For each sample, productive Simpson clonality was calculated as the square root of Simpson's diversity index across productive rearrangements. TCRdb provides this immuneACCESS table in a form limited to in-frame rearrangements. Some clones are lacking; in checked studies, under half of them reflect an unresolved V gene, and why the rest are absent is not known. V and J calls and clone size are as listed in that table; D and trimming were resolved from the DNA. The sample yields some 58,000 clones; around 86% were counted once. The top ten hold approximately 7.8% of the sample.

Comment on this clone: Its antigen is unknown. No much larger clonotype is one base removed from it; base qualities were not supplied.

The source is a man aged 45 to 65 with active COVID-19. The V gene is TRBV24-1 and the J gene is TRBJ2-1; 9 junctional bases match TRBD2. Material: peripheral blood. The CDR3 reads CATSGSAGGLGNEQFF. The bases read TGTGCCACCAGTGGGTCGGCGGGAGGGCTTGGCAATGAGCAGTTCTTC.